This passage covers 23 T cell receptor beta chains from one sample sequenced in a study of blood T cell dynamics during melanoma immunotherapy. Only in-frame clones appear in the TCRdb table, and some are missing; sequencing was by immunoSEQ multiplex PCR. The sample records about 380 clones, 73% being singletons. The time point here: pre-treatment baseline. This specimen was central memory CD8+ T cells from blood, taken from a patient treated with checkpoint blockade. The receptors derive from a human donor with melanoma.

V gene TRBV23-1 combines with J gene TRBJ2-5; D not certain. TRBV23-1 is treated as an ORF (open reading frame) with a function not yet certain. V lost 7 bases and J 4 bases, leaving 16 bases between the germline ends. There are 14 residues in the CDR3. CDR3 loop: CASTFLGRRETQYF. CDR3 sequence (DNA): TGCGCCAGCACCTTCCTGGGCAGACGAGAGACCCAGTACTTC.

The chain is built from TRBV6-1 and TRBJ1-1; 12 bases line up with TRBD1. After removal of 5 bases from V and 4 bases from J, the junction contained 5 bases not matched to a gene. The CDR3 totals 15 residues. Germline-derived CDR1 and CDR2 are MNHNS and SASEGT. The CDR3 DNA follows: TGTGCCAGCAGTTCGGGGACAGGGGGCGTCACTGAAGCTTTCTTT. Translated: CASSSGTGGVTEAFF.

The CDR3 region is CASSDRVSSGANVLTF. The DNA for the CDR3 is TGTGCCAGCAGTGACCGGGTGTCGTCTGGGGCCAACGTCCTGACTTTC. The J gene is TRBJ2-6, the V gene TRBV6-4, with D unclear. Germline V lookup: CDR1 MRHNA, CDR2 SNTAGT. The V gene lost 2 bases and the J gene lost 1 base, with 9 bases spanning the gap. CDR3 length: 16 residues.

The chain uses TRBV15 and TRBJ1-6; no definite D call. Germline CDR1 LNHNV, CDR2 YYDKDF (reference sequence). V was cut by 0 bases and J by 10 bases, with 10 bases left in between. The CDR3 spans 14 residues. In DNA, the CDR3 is TGTGCCACCAGCAGAGATAAGGGTGGGTCACCCCTCCACTTT. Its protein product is CATSRDKGGSPLHF. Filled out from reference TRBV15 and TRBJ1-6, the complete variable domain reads DAMVIQNPRYQVTQFGKPVTLSCSQTLNHNVMYWYQQKSSQAPKLLFHYYDKDFNNEADTPDNFQSRRPNTSFCFLDIRSPGLGDTAMYLCATSRDKGGSPLHFGNGTRLTVT.

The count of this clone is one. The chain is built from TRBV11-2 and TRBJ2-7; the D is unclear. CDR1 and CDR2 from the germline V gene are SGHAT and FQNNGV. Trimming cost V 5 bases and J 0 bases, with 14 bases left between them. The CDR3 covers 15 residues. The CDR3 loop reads CASSRPGSISYEQYF. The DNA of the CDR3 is TGTGCCAGCAGCCGTCCCGGGTCAATCTCCTACGAGCAGTACTTC.

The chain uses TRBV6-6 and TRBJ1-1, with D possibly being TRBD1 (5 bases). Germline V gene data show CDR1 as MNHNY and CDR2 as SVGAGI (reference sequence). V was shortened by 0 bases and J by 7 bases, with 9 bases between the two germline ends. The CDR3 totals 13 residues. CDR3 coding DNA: TGTGCCAGCAGTTACTCGCAGGGTTATGAAGCTTTCTTT. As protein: CASSYSQGYEAFF.

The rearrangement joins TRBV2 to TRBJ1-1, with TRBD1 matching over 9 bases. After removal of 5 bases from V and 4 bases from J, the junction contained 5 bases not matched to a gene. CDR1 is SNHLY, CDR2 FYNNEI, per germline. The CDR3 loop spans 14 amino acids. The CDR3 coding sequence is TGTGCCAGCAGTACAGGGGGCTTCGGCACTGAAGCTTTCTTT. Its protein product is CASSTGGFGTEAFF.

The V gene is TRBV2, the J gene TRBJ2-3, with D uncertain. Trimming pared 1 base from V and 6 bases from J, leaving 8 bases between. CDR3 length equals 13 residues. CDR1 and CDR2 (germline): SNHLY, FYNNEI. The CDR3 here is CASSEDPHDTQYF. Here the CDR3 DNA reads TGTGCCAGCAGTGAAGACCCCCACGATACGCAGTATTTT.

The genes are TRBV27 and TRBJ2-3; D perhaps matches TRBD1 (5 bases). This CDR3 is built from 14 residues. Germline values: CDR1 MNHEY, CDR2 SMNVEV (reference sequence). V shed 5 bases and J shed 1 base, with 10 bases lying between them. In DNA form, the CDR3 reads TGTGCCAGCAGTCCAATGACAGGCACAGATACGCAGTATTTT. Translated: CASSPMTGTDTQYF.

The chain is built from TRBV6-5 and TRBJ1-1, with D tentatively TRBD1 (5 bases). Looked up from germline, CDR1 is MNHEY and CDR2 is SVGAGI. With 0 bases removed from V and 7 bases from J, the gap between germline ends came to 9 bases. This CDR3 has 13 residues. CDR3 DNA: TGTGCCAGCAGTTACTCGCAGGGTTATGAAGCTTTCTTT. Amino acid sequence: CASSYSQGYEAFF.

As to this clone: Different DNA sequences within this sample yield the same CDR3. For the CDR3, the DNA is TGTGCCAGCAGTTTATCGCGCGGGGGGCTAAATGGCTACACCTTC. This gives the protein CASSLSRGGLNGYTF. The rearrangement links TRBV27 to TRBJ1-2; weak D call: TRBD1 (6 bases). The ends were cut back, 0 bases at V and 6 bases at J, with 14 bases in the middle. The V gene's germline CDR1 is MNHEY and CDR2 SMNVEV (reference sequence). CDR3 length: 15 amino acids.

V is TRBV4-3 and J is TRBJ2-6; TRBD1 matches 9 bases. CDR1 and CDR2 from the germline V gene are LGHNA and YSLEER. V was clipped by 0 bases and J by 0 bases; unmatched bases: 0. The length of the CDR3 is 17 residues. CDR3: CASSQETGGSGANVLTF. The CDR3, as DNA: TGCGCCAGCAGCCAAGAGACAGGGGGCTCTGGGGCCAACGTCCTGACTTTC.

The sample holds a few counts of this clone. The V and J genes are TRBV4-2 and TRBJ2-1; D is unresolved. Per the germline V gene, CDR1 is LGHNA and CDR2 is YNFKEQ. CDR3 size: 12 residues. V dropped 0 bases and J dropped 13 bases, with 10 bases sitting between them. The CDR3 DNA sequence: TGTGCCAGCAGCCAAGATATGGGCTTCCAGTTCTTC. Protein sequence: CASSQDMGFQFF.

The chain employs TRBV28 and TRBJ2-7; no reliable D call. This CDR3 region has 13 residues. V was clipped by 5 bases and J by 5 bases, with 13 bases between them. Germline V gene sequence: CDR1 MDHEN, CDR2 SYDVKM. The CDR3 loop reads CASSPPGGDEQYF. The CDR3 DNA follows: TGTGCCAGCAGTCCCCCCGGTGGGGACGAGCAGTACTTC. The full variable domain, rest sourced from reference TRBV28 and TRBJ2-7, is DVKVTQSSRYLVKRTGEKVFLECVQDMDHENMFWYRQDPGLGLRLIYFSYDVKMKEKGDIPEGYSVSREKKERFSLILESASTNQTSMYLCASSPPGGDEQYFGPGTRLTVT.

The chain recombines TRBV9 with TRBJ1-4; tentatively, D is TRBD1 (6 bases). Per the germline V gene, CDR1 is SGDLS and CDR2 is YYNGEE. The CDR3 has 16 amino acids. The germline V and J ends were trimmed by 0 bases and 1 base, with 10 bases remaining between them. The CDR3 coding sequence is TGTGCCAGCAGCGTAGGGGGACAACAAACTAATGAAAAACTGTTTTTT. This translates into CASSVGGQQTNEKLFF.

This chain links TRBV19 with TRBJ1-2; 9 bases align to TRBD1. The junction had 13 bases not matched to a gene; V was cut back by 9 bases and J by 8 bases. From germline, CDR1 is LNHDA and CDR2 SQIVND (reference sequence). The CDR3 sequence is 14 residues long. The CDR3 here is CASKPRTGAGGYTF. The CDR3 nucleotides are TGTGCCAGCAAACCCCGGACAGGGGCTGGGGGCTACACCTTC.

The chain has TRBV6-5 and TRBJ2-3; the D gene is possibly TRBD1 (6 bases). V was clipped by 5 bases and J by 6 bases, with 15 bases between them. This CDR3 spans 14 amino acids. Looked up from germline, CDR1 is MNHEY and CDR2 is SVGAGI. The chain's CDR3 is CASSPAPDRDTQYF. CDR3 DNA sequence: TGTGCCAGCAGTCCAGCCCCCGACAGGGATACGCAGTATTTT.

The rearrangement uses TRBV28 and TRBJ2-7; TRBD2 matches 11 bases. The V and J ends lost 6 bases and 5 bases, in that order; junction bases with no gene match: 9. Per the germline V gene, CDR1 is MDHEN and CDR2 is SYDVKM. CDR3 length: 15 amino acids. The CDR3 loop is CASSQITSGRDEQYF. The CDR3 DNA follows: TGTGCCAGCAGCCAAATTACTAGCGGGAGAGACGAGCAGTACTTC.

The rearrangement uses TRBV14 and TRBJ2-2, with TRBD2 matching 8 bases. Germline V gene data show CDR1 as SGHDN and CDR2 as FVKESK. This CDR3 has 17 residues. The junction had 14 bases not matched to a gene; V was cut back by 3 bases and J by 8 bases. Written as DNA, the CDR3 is TGTGCCAGCAGCCAGAGGGAAGCGGGAGCAGTCATAGGGGAGCTGTTTTTT. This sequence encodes CASSQREAGAVIGELFF.

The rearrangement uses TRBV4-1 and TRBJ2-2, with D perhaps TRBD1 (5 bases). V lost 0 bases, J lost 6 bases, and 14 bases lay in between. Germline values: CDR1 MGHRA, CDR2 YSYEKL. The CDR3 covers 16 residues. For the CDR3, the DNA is TGCGCCAGCAGCCAAGATACAGGCGCTGCGGCCGGGGAGCTGTTTTTT. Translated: CASSQDTGAAAGELFF.

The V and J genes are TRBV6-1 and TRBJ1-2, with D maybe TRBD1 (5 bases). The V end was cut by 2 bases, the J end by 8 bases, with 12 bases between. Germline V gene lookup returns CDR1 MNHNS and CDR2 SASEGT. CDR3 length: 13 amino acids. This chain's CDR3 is CASSERDSGGYTF. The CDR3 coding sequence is TGTGCCAGCAGTGAAAGGGACTCGGGGGGCTACACCTTC.

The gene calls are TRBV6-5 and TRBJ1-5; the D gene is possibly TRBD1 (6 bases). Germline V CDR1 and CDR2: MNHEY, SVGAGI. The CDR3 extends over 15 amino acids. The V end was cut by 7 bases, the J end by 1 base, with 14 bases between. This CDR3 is CASTEEGGSNQPQHF. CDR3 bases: TGTGCCAGCACGGAAGAGGGGGGAAGCAATCAGCCCCAGCATTTT.

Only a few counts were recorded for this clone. The CDR3 spells CASSQETSGSYEQYF. The CDR3, as DNA: TGTGCCAGCAGCCAAGAAACTAGCGGGAGCTACGAGCAGTACTTC. The V gene is TRBV4-2, the J gene TRBJ2-7, with 11 bases that match TRBD2. The CDR3 consists of 15 residues. The V gene's germline CDR1 is LGHNA and CDR2 YNFKEQ. J gave up 3 bases and V 0 bases, and 1 base lay outside the gene matches.